This TCR beta chain was captured in a study of T-cell reconstitution after alpha-beta-depleted transplantation in children. General study points: Where some patients showed high TCRbeta diversity at day 60, it came from recipient T cells and thymic progenitors that had survived. One year post-transplant, T-cell counts and diversity were largely derived from T cells produced anew. By about two months after transplant, alpha-beta T cells reportedly arose from several hundred graft clones that had expanded.

This clonotype was observed at least ten times. Its cognate antigen is unknown. The CDR3 has 13 amino acids. Trimming pared 7 bases from V and 4 bases from J, leaving 13 bases between. Germline V gives CDR1 MGHDK, CDR2 SYGVNS. A library of TCRbeta sequences, prepared with unique molecular identifiers, was generated. Each CDR3 protein gets one entry after TCRdb re-called the PCR reads with MiXCR. The sample gives roughly 100,000 distinct CDR3 sequences, approximately 8% of which show up once; roughly 15% is in the top ten. The rearrangement links TRBV25-1 to TRBJ1-1; no clear D. Sequenced here: PBMCs, sampled before TCRalphabeta/CD19-depleted stem cell transplant. The receptor's source is a boy younger than 10 with acute lymphoblastic leukemia, due to receive a stem cell transplant. As DNA, the CDR3 is TGTGCCAGCACAGTCCGGGGAGGCACTGAAGCTTTCTTT. Residues: CASTVRGGTEAFF.